This T cell receptor beta chain was sequenced for a study of identical twins. Study-level results: Monozygotic twin pairs showed more out-of-frame TCR alpha sharing than models estimated. Cord blood beta clonotypes present at high abundance carried fewer insertions; no such pattern appeared in memory repertoires.

Remarks on this clonotype: What it binds is not known.

Via MiXCR, TCRdb re-called the 5' RACE reads, giving one row per CDR3 protein. This sample carries 540,000 or so distinct CDR3 sequences, under 25% of them seen once, and the ten largest clones take about 0.48%. Among all donors, each was a healthy Caucasian. Trimming stripped 3 bases from V and 2 bases from J, with 8 bases between. The germline gives CDR1 MDHEN, CDR2 SYDVKM. The CDR3 consists of 13 residues. The data also belong to a second study, concerning yellow fever vaccine responses in identical twins. That paper states: Reported findings indicate that twins' vaccine T cell responses seemed partially convergent, partially personalized.

This sequence was found in a woman aged 18-29 years in good health. V and J are TRBV28 and TRBJ2-7; D gene uncertain. The source material was CD4+ T cells sorted from blood. CDR3 amino acids: CASSLQAAYEQYF. The CDR3 coding sequence is TGTGCCAGCAGTTTGCAGGCTGCCTACGAGCAGTACTTC. The full variable domain, in which reference TRBV28 and TRBJ2-7 provide the parts outside the CDR3, is DVKVTQSSRYLVKRTGEKVFLECVQDMDHENMFWYRQDPGLGLRLIYFSYDVKMKEKGDIPEGYSVSREKKERFSLILESASTNQTSMYLCASSLQAAYEQYFGPGTRLTVT.